Following are 26 T cell receptor beta chains from one sample sequenced in a study of CD8 T cells in Susac syndrome. RNA totalling about 0.5 to 1 ug underwent reverse transcription with random hexamers. TCRdb re-called the immunoSEQ multiplex PCR reads through MiXCR, storing one row per CDR3 protein. Among over 350,000 distinct CDR3 sequences listed, around 83% were seen once. The source material was CD8+ T cells from PBMCs. These receptors were collected from a human donor with multiple sclerosis.

The chain uses TRBV28 and TRBJ2-3, with D possibly called TRBD1 or TRBD2 (5 bases each). The CDR3 has 16 residues. Germline V CDR1 and CDR2: MDHEN, SYDVKM. Trimming shortened V by 3 bases and J by 2 bases, and 15 bases separated the two germline ends. CDR3 amino acids: CASSFDRAGTTDTQYF. DNA of the CDR3: TGTGCCAGCAGTTTTGACCGGGCAGGGACCACAGATACGCAGTATTTT.

The chain recombines TRBV5-5 with TRBJ2-7, with D tentatively TRBD1 or TRBD2 (6 bases each). Trimming shortened V by 4 bases and J by 4 bases, and 18 bases separated the two germline ends. Germline V gene lookup returns CDR1 SGHKS and CDR2 YYEKEE (reference sequence). The CDR3 spans 15 residues. CDR3 coding DNA: TGTGCCAGCAGCAGGAGGACGGGGGCACTATACGAGCAGTACTTC. Its translation: CASSRRTGALYEQYF.

V gene TRBV5-1 combines with J gene TRBJ1-6; 7 nucleotides agree with TRBD1. The CDR3 consists of 16 residues. V shed 4 bases and J 1 base; nucleotides not matched to a gene: 5. Per germline, CDR1 SGHRS and CDR2 YFSETQ. The CDR3 reads CASSPDRNSYNSPLHF. In nucleotides, the CDR3 is TGCGCCAGCAGCCCGGACAGGAATTCCTATAATTCACCCCTCCACTTT.

The chain joins TRBV19 to TRBJ1-5; 7 nucleotides align to TRBD1. Germline V gene data show CDR1 as LNHDA and CDR2 as SQIVND (reference sequence). The J segment lost 3 bases and the V segment lost 9 bases, leaving 8 bases of the junction unmatched. The CDR3 has 14 amino acids. The CDR3 here is CASAPTGDNQPQHF. Here the CDR3 DNA reads TGTGCCAGCGCGCCCACAGGGGACAATCAGCCCCAGCATTTT.

The chain combines TRBV3-1 with TRBJ2-1; 9 nucleotides agree with TRBD2. After removal of 2 bases from V and 8 bases from J, the junction contained 7 bases not matched to a gene. Germline assignment: CDR1 LGHDT and CDR2 YNNKEL (reference sequence). This CDR3 region has 15 residues. The CDR3 nucleotides are TGTGCCAGCAGCCAACCTAGCGGGGCCCCATATGAGCAGTTCTTC. Amino acids: CASSQPSGAPYEQFF.

V gene TRBV6-1 combines with J gene TRBJ1-4; the D is unclear. V was clipped by 4 bases and J by 8 bases, with 14 bases between them. The CDR3 is 14 amino acids. Per the germline V gene, CDR1 is MNHNS and CDR2 is SASEGT. The chain's CDR3 is CASSGDAGEEKLFF. The CDR3 DNA follows: TGTGCCAGCAGTGGCGACGCCGGCGAAGAAAAACTGTTTTTT.

The chain combines TRBV6-5 with TRBJ2-2; 11 nucleotides align to TRBD2. Germline V lookup: CDR1 MNHEY, CDR2 SVGAGI. The CDR3 is 15 residues long. Trimming took 7 bases from V and 7 from J; bases not matched to a gene: 8. CDR3 sequence reads: CASTIAGGINGELFF. CDR3 coding DNA: TGTGCCAGCACCATAGCGGGGGGGATTAACGGGGAGCTGTTTTTT.

CDR3 region: CASSVVGSNYGYTF. DNA for the CDR3: TGTGCCAGCAGCGTGGTTGGCAGTAACTATGGCTACACCTTC. The chain couples TRBV5-6 to TRBJ1-2; no reliable D call. Germline V lookup: CDR1 SGHDT, CDR2 YYEEEE. V lost 4 bases, J lost 1 base, and 11 bases lay in between. This CDR3 has 14 residues.

The J gene is TRBJ2-7, the V gene TRBV15, with D possibly being TRBD2 (5 bases). V lost 0 bases, J lost 3 bases, and 12 bases lay in between. CDR3 length: 15 amino acids. Germline V gene data show CDR1 as LNHNV and CDR2 as YYDKDF (reference sequence). The CDR3 loop is CATSRDTDSLYEQYF. The CDR3 DNA is TGTGCCACCAGCAGAGATACGGACTCCCTCTACGAGCAGTACTTC.

V gene TRBV4-1 combines with J gene TRBJ2-5; 7 positions agree with TRBD2. The CDR3 loop spans 16 amino acids. The germline gives CDR1 MGHRA, CDR2 YSYEKL. After removal of 4 bases from V and 3 bases from J, the junction contained 11 bases not matched to a gene. DNA of the CDR3: TGCGCCAGCAGCCCAAGCCTGGGGGGGGAGGAAGAGACCCAGTACTTC. Encoded protein: CASSPSLGGEEETQYF.

The chain carries TRBV27 and TRBJ2-7, with 7 nucleotides matching TRBD1. Germline CDR1 and CDR2: MNHEY and SMNVEV (reference sequence). The junction had 4 bases not matched to a gene; V was cut back by 2 bases and J by 6 bases. There are 13 residues in the CDR3. CDR3 loop: CASSLEGAVEQYF. The CDR3 DNA reads as TGTGCCAGCAGTTTAGAGGGGGCTGTCGAGCAGTACTTC.

In this sample, this clonotype turned up once. This chain uses TRBV5-1 with TRBJ1-4, with D uncertain. Trimming shortened V by 4 bases and J by 5 bases, and 12 bases separated the two germline ends. CDR3 length equals 14 residues. CDR1 and CDR2 from the germline V gene are SGHRS and YFSETQ. CDR3 DNA sequence: TGCGCCAGCAGCCAACCGGAAGGGAATGAAAAACTGTTTTTT. Residues: CASSQPEGNEKLFF.

Points on this clonotype: At one of its ends the junction is not consistent with the germline gene, which may arise from a read error. J is TRBJ2-3 and V is TRBV6-1; TRBD2 matches 13 bases. Looked up from germline, CDR1 is MNHNS and CDR2 is SASEGT. The length of the CDR3 is 13 residues. The CDR3 DNA is TGTGCCAGCAGTGAAGAAGGACTAGCGGGAGAGAATTTT. It is translated as CASSEEGLAGENF.

V gene TRBV7-6 combines with J gene TRBJ2-5, with 7 positions matching TRBD1. The CDR3 is 15 residues long. V shed 2 bases, J shed 7 bases, and the junction held 10 bases outside the gene matches. Per the germline V gene, CDR1 is SGHVS and CDR2 is FNYEAQ. Here the CDR3 DNA reads TGTGCCAGCAGCTTATACACAGGGGCTTTGGGGACCCAGTACTTC. As protein: CASSLYTGALGTQYF.

The chain carries TRBV2 and TRBJ2-1; D ambiguous. The CDR3 has 16 residues. Trimming cost V 1 base and J 2 bases, with 12 bases left between them. CDR1 and CDR2 (germline): SNHLY, FYNNEI. CDR3 protein: CASSEGIGETYNEQFF. In nucleotides, the CDR3 is TGTGCCAGCAGTGAAGGCATAGGAGAGACCTACAATGAGCAGTTCTTC.

This chain joins TRBV19 and TRBJ2-1; the D is unclear. The CDR3 consists of 16 residues. In germline, CDR1 is LNHDA, CDR2 SQIVND (reference sequence). V gave up 1 base and J gave up 0 bases, with 10 bases separating them. CDR3 sequence: CASSIVGSSSYNEQFF. The CDR3 DNA follows: TGTGCCAGTAGTATAGTGGGCAGTTCCTCCTACAATGAGCAGTTCTTC.

V usage is TRBV12-3 or TRBV12-4 and J usage is TRBJ2-7, with D possibly called TRBD1 or TRBD2 (5 bases each). V was trimmed by 7 bases and J by 5 bases, leaving 15 bases between them. There are 13 residues in the CDR3. This CDR3 is CASTGLGDDEQYF. In nucleotides, the CDR3 is TGTGCCAGCACTGGGCTGGGGGATGACGAGCAGTACTTC.

This clonotype was observed a single time. The J gene is TRBJ2-2, the V gene TRBV30; D might be TRBD1 or TRBD2, each matching 6 bases. The V and J ends lost 4 bases and 4 bases respectively, with 19 bases between them. CDR3 size: 16 residues. Germline CDR1 is GTSNPN and CDR2 is SVGIG (reference sequence). The CDR3 loop reads CAWNSRGRRFTGELFF. The CDR3 nucleotides read TGTGCCTGGAATTCACGGGGGCGCCGCTTCACCGGGGAGCTGTTTTTT.

The chain couples TRBV6-2 or TRBV6-3 to TRBJ2-7; D ambiguous. Trimming left V 2 bases short and J 5 bases short, with 25 bases between. The CDR3 spans 18 residues. Per germline, CDR1 MNHEY and CDR2 SVGEGT. The CDR3 loop is CASSYGLYGSDVPHEQYF. For the CDR3, the DNA is TGTGCCAGCAGTTACGGCCTTTATGGCAGTGACGTCCCCCACGAGCAGTACTTC.

This clonotype was found once. The gene calls are TRBV29-1 and TRBJ2-7; D may be TRBD2 (5 bases). Germline CDR1 is SQVTM and CDR2 is ANQGSEA. This CDR3 has 11 amino acids. With 7 bases removed from V and 3 bases from J, the gap between germline ends came to 10 bases. The CDR3 nucleotides read TGCAGCGCAACTAGTAACTACGAGCAGTACTTC. The encoded protein is CSATSNYEQYF.

The CDR3 sequence: CASSLERSGGDYEQYF. CDR3 sequence (DNA): TGTGCCAGCAGTCTAGAGCGGTCAGGGGGAGACTACGAGCAGTACTTC. V is TRBV13 and J is TRBJ2-7, with TRBD1 matching 7 bases. J gave up 3 bases and V 6 bases, and 14 bases lay outside the gene matches. The CDR3 is made up of 16 amino acids. Germline V gene lookup returns CDR1 PRHDT and CDR2 FYEKMQ (reference sequence).

This clonotype was found once. V is TRBV6-5 and J is TRBJ1-5, with TRBD1 matching 10 bases. CDR1 MNHEY and CDR2 SVGAGI come from the germline V gene. The CDR3 totals 18 residues. The V segment lost 0 bases and the J segment 1 base; nucleotides outside the gene matches: 6. The CDR3 bases are TGTGCCAGCAGTTACTCGGGACAGGGGTTGGTGAGCAATCAGCCCCAGCATTTT. It specifies CASSYSGQGLVSNQPQHF.

The genes are TRBV4-1 and TRBJ2-3, with TRBD2 matching over 8 bases. The CDR3 totals 15 residues. CDR1 is MGHRA and CDR2 is YSYEKL in the germline V gene. The V segment lost 4 bases and the J segment 1 base; nucleotides outside the gene matches: 4. DNA for the CDR3: TGCGCCAGCAGCCCTACGGGGGGGGGCACAGATACGCAGTATTTT. Translating it yields CASSPTGGGTDTQYF.

This clonotype was picked up a small number of times. The chain has TRBV29-1 and TRBJ2-7, with TRBD2 as a possible D gene (5 bases). From germline, CDR1 is SQVTM and CDR2 ANQGSEA. V was pared by 6 bases and J by 3 bases, with 15 bases between. CDR3 length equals 13 residues. CDR3 amino acids: CSVPGLRDYEQYF. DNA for the CDR3: TGCAGCGTCCCGGGTCTCCGGGACTACGAGCAGTACTTC.

This sequence joins TRBV29-1 and TRBJ1-5, with 7 nucleotides matching TRBD1. There are 13 residues in the CDR3. With V trimmed by 7 bases and J by 4 bases, 7 bases remained unmatched. The germline CDR1 and CDR2 sequences are SQVTM and ANQGSEA. CDR3 residues: CSARQGMNQPQHF. Written as DNA, the CDR3 is TGCAGCGCCCGACAGGGAATGAATCAGCCCCAGCATTTT.

The V call is TRBV6-5, the J call TRBJ1-5; TRBD1 might be the D (5 bases). Trimming left V 4 bases short and J 9 bases short, with 16 bases between. Per the germline V gene, CDR1 is MNHEY and CDR2 is SVGAGI. The CDR3 has 14 residues. The DNA of the CDR3 is TGTGCCAGCAGTTTCCGGTCGGGGACTTCGCCCCAGCATTTT. Its protein is CASSFRSGTSPQHF.